What follows is one T cell receptor beta chain and its context. This sample was included in a study of shared clonotypes between healthy human individuals. In the naive CD8 group, cells lacked CD45RO and were positively selected for CCR7, so terminally differentiated effector memory CD45RA+ cells were left out. CDR3 size: 16 residues. Germline V gene data show CDR1 as MGHRA and CDR2 as YSYEKL. V trimming: 1 base; J trimming: 6 bases; junction bases outside the gene matches: 7. Sequencing was performed with immunoSEQ multiplex PCR; in TCRdb, only in-frame clones are kept and a portion is missing. The data contain just over 2,000,000 clones, about 94% of them singletons.

V is TRBV4-1 and J is TRBJ2-4; 9 bases line up with TRBD1. The TCR sequence derives from a man between 18 and 35 years old in good health. The sample taken for sequencing was naive CD8+ T cells sorted from blood. In DNA, the CDR3 is TGCGCCAGCAGCCAAGTCACAGGGGGCTTTAGAAACATTCAGTACTTC. It translates to CASSQVTGGFRNIQYF.